The sequence of this T cell receptor (beta chain) was determined in a study of pediatric ulcerative colitis. Trimming shortened V by 3 bases and J by 3 bases, and 10 bases separated the two germline ends. Germline-derived CDR1 and CDR2 are SGHTA and FQGNSA. The CDR3 contains 14 residues. This clone was picked up one time. Assay used: immunoSEQ multiplex PCR; TCRdb lists only in-frame clones, some missing. The repertoire has 55,000 to 65,000 clones, just over 75% of them found once; the top ten carry 5.2%. This TCR was sampled from a boy aged 5-17 years with moderate ulcerative colitis. This chain links TRBV7-2 with TRBJ2-3; perhaps TRBD1 as D (7 bases). Sequencing was carried out using blood. The chain's CDR3 is CASSLEGATDTQYF. The CDR3 DNA is TGTGCCAGCAGCTTGGAGGGGGCAACAGATACGCAGTATTTT.